This is a list of T cell receptor beta chains from one sample in a study of T cells in Graves' hyperthyroidism and ophthalmopathy. Using its own MiXCR run on the multiplex PCR reads, TCRdb lists one record per CDR3 protein. The table has 280,000 or so distinct CDR3 sequences, about 16% seen once; the top ten hold about 30%. The specimen was blood. The receptors come from a woman aged 45-59 years with Graves' hyperthyroidism that later progressed to Graves' ophthalmopathy. The CDR3 runs from the conserved cysteine through the conserved F or W. Size values are once, few and many counts, or a class for expanded clones, and some rows have none.

clone_size j_call v_call cdr3_aa
many TRBJ2-7 TRBV20-1 CSARADYEQYF
many TRBJ2-1 TRBV10-3 CAISESYRTYNEQFF
. TRBJ2-1 TRBV10-3 CAISESSESAYNEQFF
many TRBJ1-1 TRBV18 CASSPTVGITEAFF
many TRBJ2-5 TRBV4-1 CASSSSRDPEDQETQYF
many TRBJ2-1 TRBV10-3 CAISDPRRTESYNEQFF
many TRBJ2-1 TRBV6-5 CASSYVGLAGGDRYNEQFF
many TRBJ1-2 TRBV5-6 CASSRRRAGYTF
. TRBJ2-1 TRBV10-3 CAISDWGSYNEQFF
. TRBJ1-2 TRBV30 CAWRSGFDGYTF
many TRBJ2-7 TRBV6-2/TRBV6-3 CASSYETVPSYEQYF
many TRBJ2-5 TRBV7-3 CASSSQAGQETQYF
many TRBJ2-7 TRBV5-1 CASSSGTSGINEQYF
. TRBJ1-3 TRBV12-3/TRBV12-4 CASRNGTVFGNTIYF
. TRBJ2-3 TRBV20-1 CSASARLAGGTDTQYF
many TRBJ1-1 TRBV13 CASSSGSNSEAFF
. TRBJ1-3 TRBV28 CASSAPGGLGAGNTIYF
many TRBJ2-2 TRBV2 CASSGGETGNTGELFF
many TRBJ2-5 TRBV20-1 CSAPDWETQYF
. TRBJ1-2 TRBV18 CASSHSDSYGYTF
. TRBJ2-2 TRBV28 CASSSSVPPRNTGELFF
. TRBJ1-2 TRBV29-1 CSVEEPSGAHGYTF
few TRBJ2-2 TRBV4-1 CASSRMGAANTGELFF
once TRBJ1-5 TRBV12-3/TRBV12-4 CASSLGLYGNQPQHF
. TRBJ1-5 TRBV19 CASSIRQGATYSNQPQHF
many TRBJ2-3 TRBV7-9 CASSLGQSSTDTQYF
many TRBJ2-5 TRBV20-1 CSARVGGYQETQYF
many TRBJ2-7 TRBV2 CASSEAWKRTSGPPDEEQYF
many TRBJ2-3 TRBV10-3 CAISEGVLDTQYF
many TRBJ2-7 TRBV20-1 CSAREGGRAYEQYF
many TRBJ2-1 TRBV5-1 CASSLDLRNEQFF
few TRBJ2-2 TRBV20-1 CSARPGTGSGELFF
. TRBJ2-1 TRBV5-5 CASSPFAPYEQFF